A single sample is the source of the 11 T cell receptor beta chains below, sequenced in a study of T cells after yellow fever vaccination. TCRdb recomputed calls from the 5' RACE reads with MiXCR, one row per CDR3 protein. The table lists about 300,000 distinct CDR3 sequences, around 8.6% of them singletons. The starting material was CD4+ T cells sorted from PBMCs, obtained 5 days after the yellow fever booster vaccination. The source of these receptors is a man between 18 and 29 years old who received the YFV17D yellow fever vaccine.

V gene TRBV7-9 combines with J gene TRBJ2-3; the D gene is possibly TRBD2 (5 bases). Trimming cost V 4 bases and J 9 bases, with 11 bases left between them. This CDR3 has 12 residues. Germline-derived CDR1 and CDR2 are SEHNR and FQNEAQ (reference sequence). This chain's CDR3 is CASSSDSGTQYF. The DNA of the CDR3 is TGTGCCAGCAGCTCGGACTCGGGCACGCAGTATTTT.

This clonotype was seen more than once but under ten times. The gene calls are TRBV9 and TRBJ2-3; D uncertain. Per the germline V gene, CDR1 is SGDLS and CDR2 is YYNGEE. V was trimmed by 10 bases and J by 3 bases, leaving 18 bases between them. The CDR3 totals 14 residues. CDR3: CAPGLPGGTDTQYF. DNA of the CDR3: TGTGCCCCAGGCCTCCCGGGTGGAACAGATACGCAGTATTTT.

In this sample, this clonotype turned up a few times. The rearrangement uses TRBV5-5 and TRBJ2-2; a weak D match, TRBD2 (6 bases). V was shortened by 4 bases and J by 7 bases, with 14 bases between the two germline ends. The V gene's germline CDR1 is SGHKS and CDR2 YYEKEE (reference sequence). CDR3 length: 14 amino acids. The CDR3 DNA is TGTGCCAGCAGCCCATTCTCCGGGGGCGGGGAGCTGTTTTTT. Residues: CASSPFSGGGELFF.

This clonotype appeared a few times. The chain uses TRBV6-5 and TRBJ2-1, with a tentative D call TRBD1 (5 bases). The germline V gene has CDR1 MNHEY and CDR2 SVGAGI. The germline V and J ends were trimmed by 6 bases and 12 bases, with 15 bases remaining between them. CDR3 size: 12 residues. This CDR3 is CASSRTGGPQFF. The CDR3 DNA is TGTGCCAGCAGCCGAACAGGCGGACCGCAGTTCTTC.

The chain links TRBV27 to TRBJ2-4; D gene ambiguous. CDR1 and CDR2 (germline): MNHEY, SMNVEV (reference sequence). Trimming pared 6 bases from V and 0 bases from J, leaving 9 bases between. CDR3 length equals 14 residues. The CDR3 DNA reads TGTGCCAGCAGAGACCGCTTAGCCAAAAACATTCAGTACTTC. Amino acids: CASRDRLAKNIQYF.

The V and J genes are TRBV14 and TRBJ1-1; tentatively, D is TRBD1 (5 bases). CDR1 SGHDN and CDR2 FVKESK come from the germline V gene. This CDR3 has 14 amino acids. V shed 0 bases and J shed 10 bases, with 15 bases lying between them. CDR3 protein: CASSQDVRASGAFF. As DNA, the CDR3 is TGTGCCAGCAGCCAAGATGTCAGGGCGAGTGGAGCTTTCTTT.

The chain combines TRBV20-1 with TRBJ1-2; no firm D call. The germline V and J ends were trimmed by 1 base and 4 bases, with 16 bases remaining between them. The CDR3 length is 15 residues. From germline, CDR1 is DFQATT and CDR2 SNEGSKA (reference sequence). The CDR3 protein is CSARVPPDSGYGYTF. In nucleotides, the CDR3 is TGCAGTGCTAGAGTCCCACCGGACTCCGGCTATGGCTACACCTTC.

This clonotype was seen only a few times. V gene TRBV24-1 combines with J gene TRBJ2-3; D not certain. V lost 4 bases to trimming and J lost 0 bases, with 4 bases between them. CDR1 is KGHDR, CDR2 SFDVKD, per germline. CDR3 length: 13 residues. Here the CDR3 DNA reads TGTGCCACCAGTGAGGGGAGCACAGATACGCAGTATTTT. As protein: CATSEGSTDTQYF.

V and J are TRBV4-2 and TRBJ1-2; D ambiguous. Germline V gene data show CDR1 as LGHNA and CDR2 as YNFKEQ. The ends were cut back, 0 bases at V and 4 bases at J, with 15 bases in the middle. This CDR3 has 16 amino acids. The CDR3 coding sequence is TGTGCCAGCAGCCAAGATTTGGATTTCCGCGCCTATGGCTACACCTTC. Translated: CASSQDLDFRAYGYTF.

V gene TRBV29-1 combines with J gene TRBJ2-3, with D perhaps TRBD1 or TRBD2 (6 bases each). CDR1 is SQVTM, CDR2 ANQGSEA, per germline. V lost 5 bases and J 6 bases, leaving 15 bases between the germline ends. The CDR3 has 13 residues. CDR3 sequence: CSVLTTGADTQYF. CDR3 in DNA: TGCAGCGTTCTTACCACGGGGGCCGATACGCAGTATTTT.

The chain uses TRBV7-8 and TRBJ2-2; 10 bases agree with TRBD2. J gave up 6 bases and V 8 bases, and 3 bases lay outside the gene matches. CDR1 is SGHVS, CDR2 FQNEAQ, per germline. The CDR3 sequence is 13 residues long. CDR3 DNA: TGTGCCAGCGTAGCGGGGGGTTCCGGGGAGCTGTTTTTT. Protein product: CASVAGGSGELFF.